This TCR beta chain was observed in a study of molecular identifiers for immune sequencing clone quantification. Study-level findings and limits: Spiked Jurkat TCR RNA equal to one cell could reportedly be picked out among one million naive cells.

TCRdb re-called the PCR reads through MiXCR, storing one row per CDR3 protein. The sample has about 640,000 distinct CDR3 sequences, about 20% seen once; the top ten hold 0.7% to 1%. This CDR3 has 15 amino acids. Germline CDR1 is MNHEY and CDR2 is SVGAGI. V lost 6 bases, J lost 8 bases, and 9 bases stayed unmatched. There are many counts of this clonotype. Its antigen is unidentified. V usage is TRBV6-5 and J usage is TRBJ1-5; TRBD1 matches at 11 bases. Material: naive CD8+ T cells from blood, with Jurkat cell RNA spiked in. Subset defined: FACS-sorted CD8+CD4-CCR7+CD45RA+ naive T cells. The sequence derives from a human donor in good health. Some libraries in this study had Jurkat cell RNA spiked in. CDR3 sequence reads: CASRFRTGGREPQHF. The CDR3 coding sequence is TGTGCCAGCAGGTTCCGGACAGGGGGCAGAGAGCCCCAGCATTTT.